The next 9 T cell receptor beta chains were all read from a single sample in a study of blood T cell repertoires in COVID-19 (dated by TCRdb to the early 2020s). Libraries were built with the immunoSEQ multiplex PCR assay. The immuneACCESS repertoire file appears here via TCRdb, limited to in-frame rearrangements. These files lack a portion of the clones; in checked studies, under half of the deficit traces to unresolved V genes, and the cause of the others is not known. The sample table holds about 68,000 clones, of which around 90% were seen once. Around 7% of the sample is held by the ten biggest clonotypes. Sequencing was carried out using peripheral blood. Every receptor here comes from a middle-aged man with COVID-19, enrolled during active disease.

This chain uses TRBV6-1 with TRBJ2-7; tentative D call: TRBD2 (7 bases). Trimming took 3 bases from V and 7 from J, leaving 19 bases between them. The CDR3 covers 15 residues. The germline gives CDR1 MNHNS, CDR2 SASEGT. CDR3 DNA sequence: TGTGCCAGCAGTGATGGGCGGGGGCTGCTCGGGGAGCAGTACTTC. Amino acid sequence: CASSDGRGLLGEQYF.

This chain connects TRBV2 to TRBJ1-1; D is unclear. Per germline, CDR1 SNHLY and CDR2 FYNNEI. The V end lost 5 bases, the J end lost 7 bases, and 11 bases lay between the germline ends. This CDR3 region has 12 residues. The CDR3, as DNA: TGTGCCAGCAGTATGCGACGGGTTGAAGCTTTCTTT. Encoded protein: CASSMRRVEAFF. Based on the CDR3 plus reference TRBV2 and TRBJ1-1, the full variable domain is EPEVTQTPSHQVTQMGQEVILRCVPISNHLYFYWYRQILGQKVEFLVSFYNNEISEKSEIFDDQFSVERPDGSNFTLKIRSTKLEDSAMYFCASSMRRVEAFFGQGTRLTVV.

V usage is TRBV6-6 and J usage is TRBJ1-6; TRBD1 agrees at 7 bases. The germline V gene has CDR1 MNHNY and CDR2 SVGAGI (reference sequence). V was pared by 4 bases and J by 9 bases, with 9 bases of the junction left unmatched. CDR3 length: 15 residues. CDR3 nucleotide sequence: TGTGCCAGCAGTTCCCAGGGGGGAATCGGTTCACCCCTCCACTTT. Its translation is CASSSQGGIGSPLHF.

J is TRBJ1-1 and V is TRBV5-6; D might be TRBD1 (5 bases). The CDR3 consists of 14 residues. Germline CDR1 reads SGHDT; CDR2 reads YYEEEE. V lost 4 bases, J lost 0 bases, and 10 bases lay in between. This CDR3 is CASSKQGVNTEAFF. The CDR3 coding sequence is TGTGCCAGCAGCAAGCAAGGGGTGAACACTGAAGCTTTCTTT.

The chain uses TRBV3-1 (or the pseudogene TRBV3-2) and TRBJ1-1; tentative D call: TRBD1 (5 bases). The CDR3 extends over 15 amino acids. V was trimmed by 1 base and J by 5 bases, leaving 14 bases between them. The germline V gene has CDR1 LGHDT and CDR2 YNNKEL (reference sequence). The DNA for the CDR3 is TGTGCCAGCAGCCAAGGGGTAGGGGCGTGGACTGAAGCTTTCTTT. Protein sequence: CASSQGVGAWTEAFF.

V is TRBV30 and J is TRBJ1-1; 7 positions match TRBD1. Germline V gives CDR1 GTSNPN, CDR2 SVGIG (reference sequence). The CDR3 totals 15 residues. Germline trimming cut 1 base from V and 1 base from J; bases unmatched to any gene: 6. In DNA form, the CDR3 reads TGTGCCTGGAGTGAACTGACAGGGCGGAACACTGAAGCTTTCTTT. Amino acids: CAWSELTGRNTEAFF.

The V call is TRBV10-1, the J call TRBJ2-3; perhaps TRBD2 as D (6 bases). CDR1 and CDR2 (germline): WNHNN, SYGVQD (reference sequence). CDR3 size: 16 residues. The germline V and J ends were trimmed by 0 bases and 3 bases, with 13 bases remaining between them. CDR3: CASSESGGVRTDTQYF. DNA of the CDR3: TGCGCCAGCAGTGAGTCTGGCGGGGTAAGAACAGATACGCAGTATTTT.

The rearrangement uses TRBV2 and TRBJ2-1; D possibly corresponds to TRBD2 (5 bases). This CDR3 has 19 amino acids. Germline V CDR1 and CDR2: SNHLY, FYNNEI. Trimming removed 5 bases at V and 0 bases at J, with 23 bases between. The CDR3 sequence is CASSRITRTGLSSYNEQFF. The CDR3, as DNA: TGTGCCAGCAGTCGTATTACGCGTACTGGACTGAGCTCCTACAATGAGCAGTTCTTC. The full variable domain, in which reference TRBV2 and TRBJ2-1 provide the parts outside the CDR3, is EPEVTQTPSHQVTQMGQEVILRCVPISNHLYFYWYRQILGQKVEFLVSFYNNEISEKSEIFDDQFSVERPDGSNFTLKIRSTKLEDSAMYFCASSRITRTGLSSYNEQFFGPGTRLTVL.

The chain couples TRBV18 to TRBJ2-3, with a tentative D call TRBD1 (6 bases). Germline V gene lookup returns CDR1 KGHSH and CDR2 LQKENI. This CDR3 is 16 amino acids long. Trimming stripped 5 bases from V and 0 bases from J, with 15 bases between. CDR3 nucleotides: TGTGCCAGCTCAGCCGGGACAACCCGTAGCACAGATACGCAGTATTTT. Translated, it gives CASSAGTTRSTDTQYF.